This TCR beta chain emerged from a study of PD-1 blockade in classical Hodgkin lymphoma. Study outcomes and limitations: Reported findings placed baseline TCR diversity lower in newly diagnosed patients (compared with healthy donors). Repertoire differences lack defined causes, possibly disease activity or prior therapy.

The CDR3 is 14 residues long. Germline CDR1 and CDR2: MDHEN and SYDVKM. With 2 bases clipped from V and 8 bases from J, the junction kept 5 bases outside the gene matches. Comments on this clone: Its antigen is not identified.

Data came from immunoSEQ multiplex PCR; TCRdb stores just in-frame clones and leaves some out. The sample lists 3,500 to 5,000 clones; over 65% were seen once. Indicated time point: newly diagnosed, previously untreated cHL patient sample. Thawed PBMCs were the source of CD8+ T cells, obtained through magnetic negative selection. Comparison samples consisted of PBMCs from newly diagnosed, untreated classical Hodgkin lymphoma. V is TRBV28 and J is TRBJ2-2, with 7 bases lining up with TRBD2. This TCR came from a human donor with classical Hodgkin lymphoma. Sequenced sample: CD8+ T cells from blood. The CDR3 sequence is CASSLGTTQGELFF. CDR3 coding DNA: TGTGCCAGCAGTTTAGGGACTACACAAGGGGAGCTGTTTTTT.